A selection of T cell receptor beta chains follows, all from one sample in a study of T cell responses to AZD1222 COVID-19 vaccine. Data came from immunoSEQ multiplex PCR; TCRdb stores just in-frame clones and leaves some out. The sample holds some 170,000 clones, just over 90% seen once. The sequencing here drew on peripheral blood, taken on day 0 of MenACWY control vaccination. These receptor sequences come from an adult in good health. Both conserved end residues are part of each CDR3. A D gene is named only where the DNA matches it firmly. Some rows mark clone size as missing; the rest say once, few, many or name a class of expanded clone.

V gene: TRBV3-1/TRBV3-2
J gene: TRBJ1-1
D gene: .
clone size: .
CDR3 protein: CASSQPRGRSPEAFF
CDR3 DNA: TGTGCCAGCAGCCAACCCAGGGGCAGGTCCCCAGAAGCTTTCTTT

V gene: TRBV7-8
J gene: TRBJ2-7
D gene: TRBD2
clone size: .
CDR3 protein: CASSLGLAGGYEQYF
CDR3 DNA: TGTGCCAGCAGCTTAGGGCTAGCGGGAGGATACGAGCAGTACTTC

V gene: TRBV11-2
J gene: TRBJ2-3
D gene: TRBD2
clone size: once
CDR3 protein: CASSYLGSGSSTDTQYF
CDR3 DNA: TGTGCCAGCAGTTACCTCGGTAGCGGGTCTAGCACAGATACGCAGTATTTT

V gene: TRBV7-8
J gene: TRBJ2-2
D gene: .
clone size: .
CDR3 protein: CASSYDRLTGELFF
CDR3 DNA: TGTGCCAGCAGCTACGACAGGCTCACCGGGGAGCTGTTTTTT

V gene: TRBV28
J gene: TRBJ1-5
D gene: TRBD1
clone size: .
CDR3 protein: CASSSLTGFGNQPQHF
CDR3 DNA: TGTGCCAGCAGTTCCCTGACAGGGTTTGGGAATCAGCCCCAGCATTTT

V gene: TRBV3-1/TRBV3-2
J gene: TRBJ2-1
D gene: .
clone size: .
CDR3 protein: CASSQDIPGKQFF
CDR3 DNA: TGTGCCAGCAGCCAAGATATCCCAGGGAAGCAGTTCTTC

V gene: TRBV4-1
J gene: TRBJ1-2
D gene: TRBD1
clone size: .
CDR3 protein: CASSLGQGYYGYTF
CDR3 DNA: TGCGCCAGCAGCCTGGGACAGGGGTACTATGGCTACACCTTC

V gene: TRBV19
J gene: TRBJ1-5
D gene: .
clone size: .
CDR3 protein: CASSRSGTGFNQPQHF
CDR3 DNA: TGTGCCAGTAGTCGATCCGGGACGGGTTTCAATCAGCCCCAGCATTTT

V gene: TRBV29-1
J gene: TRBJ2-7
D gene: .
clone size: .
CDR3 protein: CSVLKRAVVNYEQYF
CDR3 DNA: TGCAGCGTTCTGAAACGAGCGGTGGTTAACTACGAGCAGTACTTC

V gene: TRBV5-1
J gene: TRBJ2-1
D gene: .
clone size: .
CDR3 protein: CASGIGPSNEQFF
CDR3 DNA: TGCGCCAGCGGAATCGGGCCATCCAATGAGCAGTTCTTC

V gene: TRBV5-6
J gene: TRBJ2-5
D gene: TRBD2
clone size: .
CDR3 protein: CASSFTSGGQETQYF
CDR3 DNA: TGTGCCAGCAGCTTTACTAGCGGGGGCCAAGAGACCCAGTACTTC

V gene: TRBV6-6
J gene: TRBJ1-6
D gene: .
clone size: .
CDR3 protein: CASSYQTPNSPLHF
CDR3 DNA: TGTGCCAGCAGTTATCAGACACCGAATTCACCCCTCCACTTT

V gene: TRBV9
J gene: TRBJ2-2
D gene: .
clone size: .
CDR3 protein: CASSVVPSSGELFF
CDR3 DNA: TGTGCCAGCAGCGTAGTCCCTTCCTCCGGGGAGCTGTTTTTT

V gene: TRBV11-2
J gene: TRBJ1-2
D gene: .
clone size: once
CDR3 protein: CASSPNTVDGAGGGYTF
CDR3 DNA: TGTGCCAGCAGCCCTAATACAGTAGACGGGGCTGGGGGTGGCTACACCTTC

V gene: TRBV27
J gene: TRBJ1-1
D gene: .
clone size: .
CDR3 protein: CASRYLRDTEAFF
CDR3 DNA: TGTGCCAGCAGGTATTTGAGGGACACTGAAGCTTTCTTT

V gene: TRBV7-3
J gene: TRBJ2-5
D gene: TRBD2
clone size: .
CDR3 protein: CASSSTLSGKETQYF
CDR3 DNA: TGTGCCAGCAGCTCCACCCTTAGCGGGAAAGAGACCCAGTACTTC

V gene: TRBV5-1
J gene: TRBJ2-7
D gene: TRBD1
clone size: .
CDR3 protein: CASSPGQGFDEQYF
CDR3 DNA: TGCGCCAGTTCACCGGGACAGGGTTTCGACGAGCAGTACTTC

V gene: TRBV28
J gene: TRBJ2-3
D gene: TRBD1
clone size: .
CDR3 protein: CASSFQRGGASADTQYF
CDR3 DNA: TGTGCCAGCAGTTTCCAGAGAGGGGGCGCGTCTGCAGATACGCAGTATTTT

V gene: TRBV29-1
J gene: TRBJ1-2
D gene: TRBD1
clone size: .
CDR3 protein: CSVSPDRDGYTF
CDR3 DNA: TGCAGCGTTAGTCCCGACAGGGATGGCTACACCTTC

V gene: TRBV12-3/TRBV12-4
J gene: TRBJ1-1
D gene: .
clone size: .
CDR3 protein: CASSLSMNTEAFF
CDR3 DNA: TGTGCCAGCAGTTTATCCATGAACACTGAAGCTTTCTTT

V gene: TRBV7-2
J gene: TRBJ1-1
D gene: .
clone size: .
CDR3 protein: CASSLGGRTEAFF
CDR3 DNA: TGTGCCAGCAGCTTAGGGGGAAGGACTGAAGCTTTCTTT

V gene: TRBV28
J gene: TRBJ2-7
D gene: .
clone size: .
CDR3 protein: CASSLPGYEQYF
CDR3 DNA: TGTGCCAGCAGCCTTCCGGGCTACGAGCAGTACTTC